Below are 11 T cell receptor beta chains sequenced from a single sample in a study of brain T cells in children with intractable seizures. Assay used: immunoSEQ multiplex PCR; TCRdb lists only in-frame clones, some missing. In the table there are approximately 110,000 clones, roughly 92% of which are singletons. The input for sequencing was peripheral blood, taken at surgery. The source of these receptors is a boy under two years old with hemimegalencephaly and intractable seizures.

The V and J genes are TRBV2 and TRBJ2-6; no clear D gene. The CDR3 has 15 residues. In germline, CDR1 is SNHLY, CDR2 FYNNEI. The ends were cut back, 6 bases at V and 2 bases at J, with 11 bases in the middle. This chain's CDR3 is CASRVTAAGANVLTF. CDR3 nucleotides: TGTGCCAGCAGGGTGACGGCCGCTGGGGCCAACGTCCTGACTTTC.

The genes are TRBV7-9 and TRBJ2-7; D may be TRBD2 (6 bases). This CDR3 is 15 amino acids long. Between the trimmed V and J ends, which lost 2 bases and 7 bases, there was a span of 18 bases. The germline gives CDR1 SEHNR, CDR2 FQNEAQ (reference sequence). The CDR3 sequence is CASSLKAGALGEQYF. The DNA of the CDR3 is TGTGCCAGCAGCTTAAAAGCGGGTGCTCTTGGGGAGCAGTACTTC.

This rearrangement joins TRBV10-3 to TRBJ2-7, with 14 bases identical to TRBD2. Germline V gene sequence: CDR1 ENHRY, CDR2 SYGVKD. This CDR3 is 16 amino acids long. V lost 2 bases and J lost 7; bases outside the gene matches: 7. The CDR3 reads CAISEPGTSGSGEQYF. CDR3 in DNA: TGTGCCATCAGTGAGCCCGGGACTAGCGGGAGTGGTGAGCAGTACTTC.

This chain connects TRBV29-1 to TRBJ2-7; the D call may be TRBD1 or TRBD2 (5 bases each). CDR1 and CDR2 (germline): SQVTM, ANQGSEA. CDR3 length: 11 residues. V dropped 7 bases and J dropped 2 bases, with 9 bases sitting between them. CDR3 coding DNA: TGCAGCGCCGGGACCCCCTACGAGCAGTACTTC. Amino acids: CSAGTPYEQYF.

The chain has TRBV5-6 and TRBJ2-1; tentatively, D is TRBD2 (5 bases). Trimming cost V 4 bases and J 5 bases, with 22 bases left between them. CDR1 and CDR2 (germline): SGHDT, YYEEEE. This CDR3 comprises 17 residues. CDR3 amino acids: CASSLWGLSGLNNEQFF. The DNA of the CDR3 is TGTGCCAGCAGCCTTTGGGGTTTGAGCGGACTTAACAATGAGCAGTTCTTC.

This chain joins TRBV27 and TRBJ1-5; weak D call: TRBD1 (5 bases). This CDR3 contains 18 residues. Germline V gene lookup returns CDR1 MNHEY and CDR2 SMNVEV (reference sequence). Trimming shortened V by 0 bases and J by 3 bases, and 18 bases separated the two germline ends. In nucleotides, the CDR3 is TGTGCCAGCAGTTTATCCTCCTACAGGAGCCTTCCCAATCAGCCCCAGCATTTT. Amino acids: CASSLSSYRSLPNQPQHF.

The gene calls are TRBV27 and TRBJ1-2, with D hard to call. The germline V and J ends were trimmed by 5 bases and 0 bases, with 10 bases remaining between them. The germline CDR1 and CDR2 sequences are MNHEY and SMNVEV (reference sequence). The CDR3 contains 14 residues. In nucleotides, the CDR3 is TGTGCCAGCAGTCTGCGACGGACTAACTATGGCTACACCTTC. It yields the protein CASSLRRTNYGYTF.

The V call is TRBV19, the J call TRBJ2-2, with D possibly TRBD2 on 7 matching bases. With 6 bases removed from V and 1 base from J, the gap between germline ends came to 18 bases. Germline V gene data show CDR1 as LNHDA and CDR2 as SQIVND (reference sequence). This CDR3 has 17 residues. The CDR3 nucleotides are TGTGCCAGTAGCGCCCCTCTAGGGGGGGGGAACACCGGGGAGCTGTTTTTT. Amino acids: CASSAPLGGGNTGELFF.

V usage is TRBV4-2 and J usage is TRBJ2-1; 12 nucleotides agree with TRBD2. The CDR3 sequence is 17 residues long. Germline V gives CDR1 LGHNA, CDR2 YNFKEQ. The V segment lost 0 bases and the J segment 7 bases; nucleotides outside the gene matches: 7. The DNA for the CDR3 is TGTGCCAGCAGCCAAGATCCCCGGACTAGCGGGAAGAATGAGCAGTTCTTC. This sequence encodes CASSQDPRTSGKNEQFF.

The rearrangement uses TRBV28 and TRBJ2-7, with 8 positions matching TRBD1. This CDR3 spans 15 amino acids. Trimming took 2 bases from V and 5 from J; bases not matched to a gene: 8. Germline lookup yields CDR1 MDHEN and CDR2 SYDVKM. The CDR3 region has the DNA TGTGCCAGCAGTTTACTCCCAGGGGGCGGGAACGAGCAGTACTTC. Translating gives CASSLLPGGGNEQYF.

V is TRBV5-1 and J is TRBJ2-7; D possibly corresponds to TRBD1 (5 bases). The V gene's germline CDR1 is SGHRS and CDR2 YFSETQ. The ends were cut back, 2 bases at V and 5 bases at J, with 5 bases in the middle. This CDR3 has 11 amino acids. This chain's CDR3 is CASSLGDEQYF. The CDR3 DNA follows: TGCGCCAGCAGCTTAGGGGACGAGCAGTACTTC.